Sequencing of this T cell receptor (beta chain) was carried out in a study of OX40 agonist ivuxolimab in advanced cancers. The wider study: Given to patients was ivuxolimab, an agonistic anti-OX40 (CD134) antibody. People in dose escalation had one of these cancers: hepatocellular carcinoma, melanoma, renal cell or head and neck cancer.

Overall study findings and caveats: More expanded clones were seen, on average, in CD8+ T cells than in CD4+. Determination of antigen specificity was not performed for the expanded peripheral T cells.

The V gene's germline CDR1 is SEHNR and CDR2 FQNEAQ (reference sequence). Between the trimmed V and J ends, which lost 10 bases and 4 bases, there was a span of 12 bases. This CDR3 spans 12 amino acids. Libraries were prepared by immunoSEQ multiplex PCR; TCRdb keeps only in-frame clonotypes and omits some of them. The repertoire holds tens of thousands of clones, with approximately 89% as singletons. Comments on this clone: Its antigen remains unknown.

Sequenced material: CD4+ or CD8+ T cells sorted from blood, taken in a trial of the OX40 agonist ivuxolimab. The receptor was derived from an adult with an advanced solid tumor such as melanoma, head and neck, liver or kidney cancer. The chain couples TRBV7-9 to TRBJ2-3; D remains ambiguous. CDR3 residues: CATRRGADTQYF. As DNA, the CDR3 is TGTGCCACCAGGCGCGGTGCAGATACGCAGTATTTT.